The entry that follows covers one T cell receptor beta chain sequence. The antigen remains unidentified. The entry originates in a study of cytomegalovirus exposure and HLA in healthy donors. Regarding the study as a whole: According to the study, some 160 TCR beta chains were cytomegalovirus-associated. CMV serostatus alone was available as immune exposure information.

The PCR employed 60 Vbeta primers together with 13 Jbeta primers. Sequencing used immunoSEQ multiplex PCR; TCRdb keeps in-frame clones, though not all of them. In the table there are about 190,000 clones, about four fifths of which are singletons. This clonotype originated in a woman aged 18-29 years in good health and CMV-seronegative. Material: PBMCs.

The CDR3 protein is CASSPTGLAARGQLETQYF. DNA of the CDR3: TGCGCCAGCAGCCCAACGGGACTAGCGGCACGGGGGCAACTAGAGACCCAGTACTTC. The chain employs TRBV4-3 and TRBJ2-5, with TRBD2 matching over 11 bases. J gave up 4 bases and V 4 bases, and 17 bases lay outside the gene matches. Germline CDR1 is LGHNA and CDR2 is YSLEER. The CDR3 runs to 19 residues.